These 13 T cell receptor beta chains came from one sample sequenced in a study of T cell changes during pregnancy in multiple sclerosis. Sequenced by immunoSEQ multiplex PCR; TCRdb stores in-frame clones only, minus some. The sample lists approximately 44,000 clones, about 90% occurring once. Source: CD4+ T cells from peripheral blood mononuclear cells, taken before pregnancy. All receptors derive from a female donor with multiple sclerosis, enrolled in a pregnancy study.

This clone came up once. The chain is built from TRBV7-9 and TRBJ2-5; TRBD1 aligns across 8 bases. Germline trimming cut 6 bases from V and 5 bases from J; bases unmatched to any gene: 17. Germline values: CDR1 SEHNR, CDR2 FQNEAQ (reference sequence). The CDR3 runs to 17 residues. DNA of the CDR3: TGTGCCAGCAGAAGTGTACGCCGGAGGACAGGGAGGGAGACCCAGTACTTC. This codes for CASRSVRRRTGRETQYF.

V usage is TRBV7-6 and J usage is TRBJ2-1; 11 nucleotides line up with TRBD2. CDR1 is SGHVS, CDR2 FNYEAQ, per germline. The junction had 3 bases not matched to a gene; V was cut back by 2 bases and J by 3 bases. The CDR3 runs to 16 residues. The CDR3 sequence is CASSLRGLAVYNEQFF. CDR3 sequence (DNA): TGTGCCAGCAGCTTAAGGGGACTAGCGGTCTACAATGAGCAGTTCTTC. The variable domain in full, with the rest retrieved from reference TRBV7-6 and TRBJ2-1, is GAGVSQSPRYKVTKRGQDVALRCDPISGHVSLYWYRQALGQGPEFLTYFNYEAQQDKSGLPNDRFSAERPEGSISTLTIQRTEQRDSAMYRCASSLRGLAVYNEQFFGPGTRLTVL.

The V call is TRBV29-1, the J call TRBJ2-5, with TRBD1 as a possible D gene (7 bases). CDR3 length equals 14 residues. V was clipped by 3 bases and J by 5 bases, with 16 bases between them. The germline gives CDR1 SQVTM, CDR2 ANQGSEA. The CDR3 is CSVDLGGAGETQYF. CDR3 in DNA: TGCAGCGTTGACCTAGGGGGCGCGGGGGAGACCCAGTACTTC.

The chain links TRBV15 to TRBJ1-1, with D hard to call. The CDR3 is 16 amino acids. CDR1 is LNHNV and CDR2 is YYDKDF in the germline V gene (reference sequence). V was shortened by 2 bases and J by 5 bases, with 18 bases between the two germline ends. The CDR3 here is CATSRPLGPGGTEAFF. The DNA for the CDR3 is TGTGCCACCAGCAGACCTCTCGGGCCCGGAGGGACTGAAGCTTTCTTT.

This clone was seen just once. V is TRBV4-1 and J is TRBJ1-3, with D unresolved. The CDR3 length is 16 residues. Trimming removed 8 bases at V and 2 bases at J, with 19 bases between. From germline, CDR1 is MGHRA and CDR2 YSYEKL. The CDR3 region has the DNA TGCGCCAGCTCCTCCAATACGGGGTTAACTGGAAACACCATATATTTT. Residues: CASSSNTGLTGNTIYF.

This clone is a singleton in its sample. V and J are TRBV19 and TRBJ1-5, with D possibly matching TRBD1 (6 bases). The CDR3 runs 17 residues. Per germline, CDR1 LNHDA and CDR2 SQIVND (reference sequence). V was clipped by 2 bases and J by 4 bases, with 18 bases between them. The DNA of the CDR3 is TGTGCCAGTAGTATATGGGGGGGGCAGGGGATGAATCAGCCCCAGCATTTT. This gives the protein CASSIWGGQGMNQPQHF. The whole variable domain, remainder taken from reference TRBV19 and TRBJ1-5, is DGGITQSPKYLFRKEGQNVTLSCEQNLNHDAMYWYRQDPGQGLRLIYYSQIVNDFQKGDIAEGYSVSREKKESFPLTVTSAQKNPTAFYLCASSIWGGQGMNQPQHFGDGTRLSIL.

The chain uses TRBV19 and TRBJ1-2, with D unclear. CDR1 is LNHDA, CDR2 SQIVND, per germline (reference sequence). Trimming pared 10 bases from V and 4 bases from J, leaving 22 bases between. This CDR3 is built from 15 residues. CDR3 DNA sequence: TGTGCCACCTCCCCGGGCCAAGCGCGGGCCTATGGCTACACCTTC. Translation gives CATSPGQARAYGYTF. Together with reference TRBV19 and TRBJ1-2, the CDR3 gives the full variable domain: DGGITQSPKYLFRKEGQNVTLSCEQNLNHDAMYWYRQDPGQGLRLIYYSQIVNDFQKGDIAEGYSVSREKKESFPLTVTSAQKNPTAFYLCATSPGQARAYGYTFGSGTRLTVV.

This clone is a singleton in its sample. The chain combines TRBV12-5 with TRBJ1-1, with D uncertain. This CDR3 is 14 amino acids long. The V end was cut by 6 bases, the J end by 3 bases, with 14 bases between. Germline-derived CDR1 and CDR2 are LGHNT and FRNRAP. This chain's CDR3 is CASGRLGGYTEAFF. The CDR3 DNA reads TGTGCTAGTGGACGGCTTGGAGGGTACACTGAAGCTTTCTTT.

The CDR3 DNA is TGTGCCAGCAGCCCAGACGGGGAGAGATTCTATGGCTACACCTTC. It translates to CASSPDGERFYGYTF. The rearrangement uses TRBV6-6 and TRBJ1-2; D ambiguous. From germline, CDR1 is MNHNY and CDR2 SVGAGI (reference sequence). The CDR3 length is 15 residues. Trimming removed 6 bases from V and 4 bases from J, with 18 bases in between.

The DNA for the CDR3 is TGTGCCAGCAGCTTAGTTGGGACTAGCGGGGGGGACGCAGATACGCAGTATTTT. Translated, it gives CASSLVGTSGGDADTQYF. The V call is TRBV7-2, the J call TRBJ2-3; 16 bases are shared with TRBD2. Looked up from germline, CDR1 is SGHTA and CDR2 is FQGNSA. V lost 1 base, J lost 4 bases, and 5 bases stayed unmatched. The CDR3 has 18 residues. The whole variable domain, filled in from reference TRBV7-2 and TRBJ2-3, reads GAGVSQSPSNKVTEKGKDVELRCDPISGHTALYWYRQSLGQGLEFLIYFQGNSAPDKSGLPSDRFSAERTGGSVSTLTIQRTQQEDSAVYLCASSLVGTSGGDADTQYFGPGTRLTVL.

CDR3 loop: CASSLPGGTVEQFF. CDR3 DNA: TGTGCCAGCAGCTTGCCAGGGGGGACAGTGGAGCAGTTCTTC. The chain carries TRBV5-6 and TRBJ2-1; a possible D gene is TRBD1 (7 bases). CDR3 length: 14 residues. Per germline, CDR1 SGHDT and CDR2 YYEEEE. Trimming pared 1 base from V and 10 bases from J, leaving 15 bases between.

The gene calls are TRBV21-1 and TRBJ2-5; the table's TRBD1 call for D was not verified on the DNA. TRBV21-1 represents a pseudogene. CDR3 length: 16 amino acids. This CDR3 is CASSKGGRGRTETQYF. DNA of the CDR3: TGTGCCAGCAGCAAAGGTGGCAGGGGGCGCACGGAGACCCAGTACTTC.

J is TRBJ2-3 and V is TRBV19; 7 bases map to TRBD2. This CDR3 region has 15 residues. Germline lookup yields CDR1 LNHDA and CDR2 SQIVND (reference sequence). J was trimmed by 4 bases and V by 2 bases; bases with no gene match: 6. CDR3 region: CASSIWRGIADTQYF. As DNA, the CDR3 is TGTGCCAGTAGTATATGGCGGGGGATCGCAGATACGCAGTATTTT.